A single sample is the source of the 15 T cell receptor beta chains below, sequenced in a study of blood T cell repertoires in COVID-19 (dated by TCRdb to 2020 to 2021). Library preparation was by the immunoSEQ multiplex PCR assay. TCRdb re-hosts the immuneACCESS table, in-frame sequences only. Its copies lack some clones; in the studies checked, an unresolved V gene accounts for under half of them, and the cause for the rest is not known. In all, the sample holds around 6,200 clones, and approximately 89% of those were seen once. Together, the top ten hold 48% of the sample. What was sequenced was peripheral blood. The source is a human donor in a cohort sampled during active COVID-19.

The chain carries TRBV11-2 and TRBJ1-3; D may be TRBD1 (5 bases). Germline lookup yields CDR1 SGHAT and CDR2 FQNNGV. The CDR3 covers 17 residues. V dropped 4 bases and J dropped 0 bases, with 16 bases sitting between them. CDR3 in amino acids: CASSSRWGVSSGNTIYF. The CDR3 coding sequence is TGTGCCAGCAGCTCCAGATGGGGGGTTAGCTCTGGAAACACCATATATTTT.

This rearrangement joins TRBV19 to TRBJ2-1; maybe TRBD1 (5 bases). V was trimmed by 5 bases and J by 12 bases, leaving 17 bases between them. The CDR3 loop spans 13 amino acids. Germline lookup yields CDR1 LNHDA and CDR2 SQIVND (reference sequence). The CDR3 DNA sequence: TGTGCCAGTAGTCCCGTTTTCCAGGGAACGCAGTTCTTC. This sequence encodes CASSPVFQGTQFF.

This chain connects TRBV5-6 to TRBJ2-2, with TRBD2 matching over 12 bases. CDR1 is SGHDT, CDR2 YYEEEE, per germline. V was pared by 4 bases and J by 5 bases, with 3 bases of the junction left unmatched. The CDR3 has 15 amino acids. The CDR3 protein is CASSVGLAGTGELFF. The CDR3, as DNA: TGTGCCAGCAGCGTAGGACTAGCGGGAACCGGGGAGCTGTTTTTT.

This clone was observed once. The chain couples TRBV29-1 to TRBJ2-2, with D hard to call. The CDR3 runs to 14 residues. Trimming removed 3 bases from V and 0 bases from J, with 8 bases in between. The V gene's germline CDR1 is SQVTM and CDR2 ANQGSEA. This CDR3 is CSVDGGTNTGELFF. For the CDR3, the DNA is TGCAGCGTTGACGGCGGTACGAACACCGGGGAGCTGTTTTTT.

The chain carries TRBV7-2 and TRBJ2-7; 14 bases are a match to TRBD2. V trimming: 1 base; J trimming: 6 bases; junction bases outside the gene matches: 14. Germline CDR1 is SGHTA and CDR2 is FQGNSA. This CDR3 is built from 19 residues. CDR3 DNA sequence: TGTGCCAGCAGCTTAGTCTCGGGACTAGCGGGAGCAGCACTTAGCGAGCAGTACTTC. This gives the protein CASSLVSGLAGAALSEQYF.

The chain combines TRBV28 with TRBJ1-5; D is perhaps TRBD1 (5 bases). V was pared by 5 bases and J by 0 bases, with 11 bases between. Germline V gene sequence: CDR1 MDHEN, CDR2 SYDVKM. The CDR3 runs 15 residues. The CDR3 DNA reads as TGTGCCAGCAGTCCCGACAGATATAGCAATCAGCCCCAGCATTTT. This gives the protein CASSPDRYSNQPQHF.

This chain links TRBV9 with TRBJ2-2, with D unresolved. The germline V gene has CDR1 SGDLS and CDR2 YYNGEE. CDR3 size: 16 residues. V dropped 3 bases and J dropped 1 base, with 13 bases sitting between them. In DNA, the CDR3 is TGTGCCAGCAGCGCGCCGGAGAAAGGGAACACCGGGGAGCTGTTTTTT. Protein product: CASSAPEKGNTGELFF.

The chain employs TRBV27 and TRBJ1-2; 9 bases are a match to TRBD1. V gave up 4 bases and J gave up 3 bases; unmatched junction bases: 6. CDR1 and CDR2 (germline): MNHEY, SMNVEV (reference sequence). The CDR3 loop spans 15 amino acids. The CDR3 loop is CASSSPGQGHYGYTF. CDR3 in DNA: TGTGCCAGCAGTTCACCGGGACAGGGCCACTATGGCTACACCTTC.

The V gene is TRBV10-3, the J gene TRBJ2-1, with 11 bases aligning to TRBD1. The CDR3 sequence is 16 residues long. The V gene end was trimmed by 4 bases and the J gene end by 0 bases; junction bases not matched to a gene: 2. Germline V gene lookup returns CDR1 ENHRY and CDR2 SYGVKD. This chain's CDR3 is CAISGGTGGSYNEQFF. In DNA form, the CDR3 reads TGTGCCATCAGTGGGGGGACAGGGGGCTCCTACAATGAGCAGTTCTTC.

The chain recombines TRBV27 with TRBJ2-1, with TRBD2 matching over 8 bases. V lost 0 bases, J lost 7 bases, and 5 bases stayed unmatched. From germline, CDR1 is MNHEY and CDR2 SMNVEV (reference sequence). The CDR3 is 15 amino acids. CDR3 coding DNA: TGTGCCAGCAGTTTATCAGCGGGAGCCGAAAATGAGCAGTTCTTC. This encodes CASSLSAGAENEQFF.

This chain connects TRBV6-1 to TRBJ2-1, with TRBD2 as a possible D gene (5 bases). V lost 3 bases, J lost 0 bases, and 9 bases lay in between. The CDR3 runs 15 residues. Germline V gives CDR1 MNHNS, CDR2 SASEGT. This CDR3 reads CASSEEASSYNEQFF. CDR3 coding DNA: TGTGCCAGCAGTGAGGAGGCAAGCTCCTACAATGAGCAGTTCTTC.

This chain links TRBV5-8 with TRBJ2-7; a possible D gene is TRBD2 (6 bases). V lost 2 bases and J lost 5, with 14 bases in between. Germline CDR1 SGHTS, CDR2 YDEGEE. CDR3 length: 14 amino acids. CDR3: CASSFTGVNHEQYF. In DNA form, the CDR3 reads TGTGCCAGCAGCTTCACGGGAGTAAATCACGAGCAGTACTTC.

This clone was counted between two and nine times. The CDR3 DNA reads TGTGCCAGTAGTCTGAGGACAGGGGGTCGGGCAGATACGCAGTATTTT. This translates into CASSLRTGGRADTQYF. The chain couples TRBV19 to TRBJ2-3, with TRBD1 identical over 10 bases. Trimming removed 5 bases from V and 4 bases from J; junction bases left unmatched: 9. The V gene's germline CDR1 is LNHDA and CDR2 SQIVND (reference sequence). The CDR3 spans 16 residues.

The V and J genes are TRBV28 and TRBJ2-3; 8 bases align to TRBD1. Trimming at V came to 5 bases and at J to 4 bases, leaving 8 bases not matched to a gene. This CDR3 has 15 amino acids. Germline V CDR1 and CDR2: MDHEN, SYDVKM. This CDR3 is CASSNRQGWADTQYF. In DNA form, the CDR3 reads TGTGCCAGCAGTAACCGACAGGGGTGGGCAGATACGCAGTATTTT.

The rearrangement joins TRBV5-6 to TRBJ2-3; TRBD2 agrees at 11 bases. The ends lost 3 bases at V and 2 bases at J; junction bases unmatched: 8. The CDR3 extends over 17 amino acids. Germline V gene lookup returns CDR1 SGHDT and CDR2 YYEEEE. For the CDR3, the DNA is TGTGCCAGCAGCTCCGTAACTAGCGGGAGATTCACAGATACGCAGTATTTT. It encodes CASSSVTSGRFTDTQYF.